This T cell receptor beta chain was identified in a study of shared clonotypes between healthy human individuals. Whole-study findings and limits: Generation probabilities of non-shared clonotypes were lower (relative to those shared by all four donors). The study found approximately 5% of naive CD4 clonotypes shared across a few donors. Investigators collected only blood, and repertoires in tissues likely differ.

The naive CD8 population came from CD45RO-negative cells selected for CCR7, without terminally differentiated effector memory CD45RA+ cells. Only Caucasian adults living in Nashville, Tennessee served as donors. Regarding this clone: The target antigen is unknown.

Generated by immunoSEQ multiplex PCR, the TCRdb table keeps only in-frame clones and is missing some. The profile shows under 700,000 clones, 85% to 95% of them singletons. Sequenced: naive CD8+ T cells sorted from blood. The TCR sequence derives from a woman younger than 45 in good health.

The CDR3 DNA sequence: TGTGCCAGCAGTTTGGAACTAGCGGGGACCTACGAGCAGTACTTC. It specifies CASSLELAGTYEQYF. The chain is built from TRBV6-1 and TRBJ2-7; TRBD2 aligns across 10 bases. The trim removed 5 bases at V and 2 bases at J, leaving 6 bases unmatched. Germline V gene data show CDR1 as MNHNS and CDR2 as SASEGT. CDR3 length equals 15 residues.